This T cell receptor (beta chain) was sequenced in a study of response to subunit inactivated influenza vaccine. TCRdb reprocessed the RT-PCR reads via MiXCR and lists one record per CDR3 protein. The table has 860,000 or so distinct CDR3 sequences, 21% seen once; the top ten hold roughly 10%. V lost 2 bases to trimming and J lost 4 bases, with 9 bases between them. The CDR3 is 14 amino acids. Germline V gene sequence: CDR1 SGHTA, CDR2 FQGNSA. Overall study results and limits: Authors suggested that a seasonal influenza vaccination recruits few new T cells each time.

This clonotype appeared a few times. The antigen remains undetermined. The sample here was PBMCs from blood, taken around 5 days after vaccination. The chain combines TRBV7-2 with TRBJ2-1, with D possibly matching TRBD2 (6 bases). The origin of this receptor is a man aged 45-60 years who received an inactivated influenza vaccine. CDR3 DNA sequence: TGTGCCAGCAGCTTATCGGCGGGGTACAATGAGCAGTTCTTC. This gives the protein CASSLSAGYNEQFF.